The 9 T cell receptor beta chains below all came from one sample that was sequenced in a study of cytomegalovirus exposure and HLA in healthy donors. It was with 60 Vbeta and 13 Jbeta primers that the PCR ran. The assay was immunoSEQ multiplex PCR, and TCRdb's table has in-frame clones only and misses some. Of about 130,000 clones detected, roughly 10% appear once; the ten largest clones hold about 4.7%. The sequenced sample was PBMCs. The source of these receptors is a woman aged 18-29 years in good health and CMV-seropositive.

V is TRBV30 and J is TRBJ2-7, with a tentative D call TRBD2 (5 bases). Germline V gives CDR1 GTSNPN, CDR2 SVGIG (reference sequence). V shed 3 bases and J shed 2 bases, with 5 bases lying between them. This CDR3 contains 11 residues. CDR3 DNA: TGTGCCTGGAGGGGAGCCTACGAGCAGTACTTC. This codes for CAWRGAYEQYF.

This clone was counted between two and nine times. Here the CDR3 DNA reads TGTGCCACCAGCTCGCGGACTAGCGGGAGGATAGAGACCCAGTACTTC. Translating gives CATSSRTSGRIETQYF. This sequence joins TRBV15 and TRBJ2-5, with 14 bases matching TRBD2. V dropped 5 bases and J dropped 4; count of bases not matched to a gene: 6. The CDR3 extends over 16 amino acids. Germline assignment: CDR1 LNHNV and CDR2 YYDKDF (reference sequence).

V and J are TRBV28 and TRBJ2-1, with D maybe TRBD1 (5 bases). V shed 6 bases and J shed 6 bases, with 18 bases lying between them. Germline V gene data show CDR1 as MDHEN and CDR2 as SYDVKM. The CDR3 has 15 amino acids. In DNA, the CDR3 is TGTGCCAGCAGAGGGGCTAGGTCCTCTCGCAATGAGCAGTTCTTC. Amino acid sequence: CASRGARSSRNEQFF.

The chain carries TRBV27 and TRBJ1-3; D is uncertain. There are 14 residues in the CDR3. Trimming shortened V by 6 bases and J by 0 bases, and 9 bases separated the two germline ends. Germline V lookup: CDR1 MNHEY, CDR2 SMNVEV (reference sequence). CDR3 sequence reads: CASRRVSSGNTIYF. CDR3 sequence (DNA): TGTGCCAGCAGAAGAGTGAGCTCTGGAAACACCATATATTTT.

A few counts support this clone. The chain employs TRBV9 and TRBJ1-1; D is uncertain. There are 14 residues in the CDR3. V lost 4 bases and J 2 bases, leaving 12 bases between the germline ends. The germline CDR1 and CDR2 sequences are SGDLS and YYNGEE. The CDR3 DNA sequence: TGTGCCAGCAGCTTTACCGGGAGCAACACTGAAGCTTTCTTT. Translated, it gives CASSFTGSNTEAFF.

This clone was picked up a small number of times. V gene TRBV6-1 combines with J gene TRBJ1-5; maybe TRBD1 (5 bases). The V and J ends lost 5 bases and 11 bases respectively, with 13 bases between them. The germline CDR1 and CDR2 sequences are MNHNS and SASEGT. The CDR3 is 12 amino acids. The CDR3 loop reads CASSLVRGSQHF. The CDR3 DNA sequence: TGTGCCAGCAGTCTCGTACGGGGGTCCCAGCATTTT.

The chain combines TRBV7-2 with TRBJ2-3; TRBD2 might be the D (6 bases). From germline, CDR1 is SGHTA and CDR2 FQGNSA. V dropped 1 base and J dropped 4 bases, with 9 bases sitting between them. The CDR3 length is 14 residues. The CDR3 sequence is CASSLVGTPDTQYF. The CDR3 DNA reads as TGTGCCAGCAGCTTAGTGGGGACTCCAGATACGCAGTATTTT. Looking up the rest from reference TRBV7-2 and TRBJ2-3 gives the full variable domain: GAGVSQSPSNKVTEKGKDVELRCDPISGHTALYWYRQSLGQGLEFLIYFQGNSAPDKSGLPSDRFSAERTGGSVSTLTIQRTQQEDSAVYLCASSLVGTPDTQYFGPGTRLTVL.

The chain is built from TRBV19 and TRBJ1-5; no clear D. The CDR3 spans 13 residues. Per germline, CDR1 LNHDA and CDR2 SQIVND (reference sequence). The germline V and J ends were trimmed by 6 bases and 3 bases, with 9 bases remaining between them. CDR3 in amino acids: CASSGEVNQPQHF. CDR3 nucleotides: TGTGCCAGTAGCGGCGAGGTCAATCAGCCCCAGCATTTT.

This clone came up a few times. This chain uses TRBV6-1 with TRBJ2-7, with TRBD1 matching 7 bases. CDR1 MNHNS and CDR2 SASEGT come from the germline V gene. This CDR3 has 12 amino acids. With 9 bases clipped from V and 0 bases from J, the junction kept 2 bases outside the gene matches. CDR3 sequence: CASQGDSYEQYF. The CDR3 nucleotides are TGTGCCAGTCAGGGGGACTCCTACGAGCAGTACTTC.